This is a list of T cell receptor beta chains from one sample in a study of shared clonotypes between healthy human individuals. Measured with immunoSEQ multiplex PCR; TCRdb has only the in-frame clones, and not every one. The table lists 700,000 or so clones, approximately 79% of them singletons. Sequenced input: memory CD4+ T cells sorted from blood. The source of these receptors is a woman aged 30 to 39 in good health. Each CDR3 is given with its conserved first and last residue. D genes are given only for firm matches. Rows may omit the clone size; those that give it use once, few, many or a size class.

CDR3aa: CASSLEPLAGVGEQYF
CDR3nt: TGTGCCAGCAGCTTAGAGCCGTTAGCGGGAGTGGGTGAGCAGTACTTC
len: 16
abundance: NA
v_gene: TRBV7-9
d_gene: TRBD2
j_gene: TRBJ2-7

CDR3aa: CASSLYTRPDTQYF
CDR3nt: TGTGCCAGCAGCTTATACACCCGCCCAGATACGCAGTATTTT
len: 14
abundance: NA
v_gene: TRBV13
d_gene: NA
j_gene: TRBJ2-3

CDR3aa: CASSQMYRGNTEAFF
CDR3nt: TGTGCCAGCAGCCAAATGTACAGGGGGAACACTGAAGCTTTCTTT
len: 15
abundance: NA
v_gene: TRBV7-9
d_gene: TRBD1
j_gene: TRBJ1-1

CDR3aa: CASSLMGTKVDQYF
CDR3nt: TGTGCCAGCAGTTTAATGGGGACTAAAGTGGACCAGTACTTC
len: 14
abundance: few
v_gene: TRBV27
d_gene: TRBD2
j_gene: TRBJ2-5

CDR3aa: CASSIEGPGGQPQHF
CDR3nt: TGTGCCAGTAGTATAGAAGGGCCCGGCGGTCAGCCCCAGCATTTT
len: 15
abundance: once
v_gene: TRBV19
d_gene: NA
j_gene: TRBJ1-5

CDR3aa: CASSRTLDTRTDTQYF
CDR3nt: TGTGCCAGCAGTCGTACCCTTGACACCCGCACAGATACGCAGTATTTT
len: 16
abundance: NA
v_gene: TRBV27
d_gene: NA
j_gene: TRBJ2-3

CDR3aa: CASREPASEAFF
CDR3nt: TGCGCCAGCAGGGAACCGGCGTCTGAAGCTTTCTTT
len: 12
abundance: NA
v_gene: TRBV5-1
d_gene: NA
j_gene: TRBJ1-1

CDR3aa: CASSLTFETGDEKLFF
CDR3nt: TGTGCCAGCAGCTTAACGTTTGAGACAGGGGATGAAAAACTGTTTTTT
len: 16
abundance: NA
v_gene: TRBV7-3
d_gene: TRBD1
j_gene: TRBJ1-4

CDR3aa: CASSKARRGSNTGELFF
CDR3nt: TGTGCCAGCAGCAAAGCGCGCAGGGGGTCGAACACCGGGGAGCTGTTTTTT
len: 17
abundance: NA
v_gene: TRBV21-1
d_gene: NA
j_gene: TRBJ2-2

CDR3aa: CASQEDRVSNEQFF
CDR3nt: TGTGCCAGCCAGGAAGATCGGGTTTCGAATGAGCAGTTCTTC
len: 14
abundance: NA
v_gene: TRBV28
d_gene: NA
j_gene: TRBJ2-1

CDR3aa: CASSKDRGHQPQHF
CDR3nt: TGTGCCAGCAGCAAAGACAGGGGGCATCAGCCCCAGCATTTT
len: 14
abundance: NA
v_gene: TRBV2
d_gene: TRBD1
j_gene: TRBJ1-5

CDR3aa: CASSYSASSYNEQFF
CDR3nt: TGTGCCAGCAGCTATAGCGCCAGCTCCTACAATGAGCAGTTCTTC
len: 15
abundance: NA
v_gene: TRBV11-2
d_gene: NA
j_gene: TRBJ2-1

CDR3aa: CASSYSITEPEAFF
CDR3nt: TGTGCCAGCAGTTACTCGATTACAGAACCTGAAGCTTTCTTT
len: 14
abundance: many
v_gene: TRBV6-7
d_gene: NA
j_gene: TRBJ1-1

CDR3aa: CASSLSNSYEQYF
CDR3nt: TGTGCCAGCAGCTTAAGTAACAGCTACGAGCAGTACTTC
len: 13
abundance: NA
v_gene: TRBV7-8
d_gene: NA
j_gene: TRBJ2-7

CDR3aa: CASSLPLSGSAGELFF
CDR3nt: TGTGCCAGCAGTCTACCCCTAAGCGGGAGCGCCGGGGAGCTGTTTTTT
len: 16
abundance: NA
v_gene: TRBV28
d_gene: TRBD2
j_gene: TRBJ2-2

CDR3aa: CASSQDLGQGFSTDTQYF
CDR3nt: TGCGCCAGCAGCCAAGATCTGGGACAGGGTTTCAGCACAGATACGCAGTATTTT
len: 18
abundance: NA
v_gene: TRBV4-1
d_gene: TRBD1
j_gene: TRBJ2-3

CDR3aa: CASKLGQENTEAFF
CDR3nt: TGCGCCAGTAAATTGGGACAAGAGAACACTGAAGCTTTCTTT
len: 14
abundance: NA
v_gene: TRBV5-1
d_gene: NA
j_gene: TRBJ1-1

CDR3aa: CASSYSYRGETEAFF
CDR3nt: TGTGCCAGCAGTTACTCGTACAGGGGGGAGACTGAAGCTTTCTTT
len: 15
abundance: NA
v_gene: TRBV6-5
d_gene: TRBD1
j_gene: TRBJ1-1

CDR3aa: CASSPQFQEIYTF
CDR3nt: TGTGCCAGTAGTCCACAGTTCCAGGAGATCTACACCTTC
len: 13
abundance: NA
v_gene: TRBV19
d_gene: NA
j_gene: TRBJ1-2

CDR3aa: CASSERTDTGELFF
CDR3nt: TGCGCCAGCAGTGAGAGGACAGACACCGGGGAGCTGTTTTTT
len: 14
abundance: NA
v_gene: TRBV10-1
d_gene: NA
j_gene: TRBJ2-2

CDR3aa: CASSPARSTSGSPCTDTQYF
CDR3nt: TGTGCCAGCAGCCCAGCGCGGTCCACTAGCGGGAGCCCTTGCACAGATACGCAGTATTTT
len: 20
abundance: NA
v_gene: TRBV7-4
d_gene: TRBD2
j_gene: TRBJ2-3

CDR3aa: CASSGVDGYTF
CDR3nt: TGTGCCAGCTCAGGGGTTGATGGCTACACCTTC
len: 11
abundance: NA
v_gene: TRBV18
d_gene: NA
j_gene: TRBJ1-2

CDR3aa: CASSAGLAAYYEQYF
CDR3nt: TGCGCCAGCAGCGCGGGACTAGCGGCCTACTACGAGCAGTACTTC
len: 15
abundance: NA
v_gene: TRBV4-1
d_gene: TRBD2
j_gene: TRBJ2-7

CDR3aa: CSVEDRGGYTF
CDR3nt: TGCAGCGTAGAGGACAGGGGCGGCTACACCTTC
len: 11
abundance: NA
v_gene: TRBV29-1
d_gene: TRBD1
j_gene: TRBJ1-2

CDR3aa: CASNINRGTQYF
CDR3nt: TGTGCCAGCAACATAAACAGGGGGACCCAGTACTTC
len: 12
abundance: NA
v_gene: TRBV2
d_gene: TRBD1
j_gene: TRBJ2-5

CDR3aa: CATSRVGRFNQPQHF
CDR3nt: TGTGCCACCAGCAGAGTAGGGCGGTTCAATCAGCCCCAGCATTTT
len: 15
abundance: NA
v_gene: TRBV15
d_gene: NA
j_gene: TRBJ1-5

CDR3aa: CASSQDSALAGYEQYF
CDR3nt: TGCGCCAGCAGCCAAGATTCGGCACTAGCGGGCTACGAGCAGTACTTC
len: 16
abundance: NA
v_gene: TRBV4-1
d_gene: TRBD2
j_gene: TRBJ2-7

CDR3aa: CASRPWGETYNEQFF
CDR3nt: TGTGCCAGCAGGCCCTGGGGGGAGACCTACAATGAGCAGTTCTTC
len: 15
abundance: NA
v_gene: TRBV7-2
d_gene: NA
j_gene: TRBJ2-1

CDR3aa: CASSQVAGMGEKLFF
CDR3nt: TGCGCCAGCAGCCAAGTCGCGGGTATGGGTGAAAAACTGTTTTTT
len: 15
abundance: NA
v_gene: TRBV4-1
d_gene: NA
j_gene: TRBJ1-4

CDR3aa: CASSQQRDSATNEKLFF
CDR3nt: TGTGCCAGCTCACAACAAAGGGACTCTGCAACTAATGAAAAACTGTTTTTT
len: 17
abundance: few
v_gene: TRBV18
d_gene: NA
j_gene: TRBJ1-4

CDR3aa: CAGTTLLGQGPYEQYF
CDR3nt: TGTGCCGGGACTACGCTCTTGGGACAGGGGCCATACGAGCAGTACTTC
len: 16
abundance: NA
v_gene: TRBV5-3
d_gene: TRBD1
j_gene: TRBJ2-7

CDR3aa: CASSEDGGTKPNEQFF
CDR3nt: TGCGCCAGCAGCGAGGATGGTGGGACCAAACCTAATGAGCAGTTCTTC
len: 16
abundance: NA
v_gene: TRBV5-1
d_gene: NA
j_gene: TRBJ2-1

CDR3aa: CASSPRLEGVKNIQYF
CDR3nt: TGTGCCAGCAGCCCAAGACTAGAAGGTGTCAAAAACATTCAGTACTTC
len: 16
abundance: few
v_gene: TRBV5-6
d_gene: NA
j_gene: TRBJ2-4

CDR3aa: CASSLLGPEANEKLFF
CDR3nt: TGTGCCAGCAGCTTATTGGGGCCGGAGGCTAATGAAAAACTGTTTTTT
len: 16
abundance: once
v_gene: TRBV7-8
d_gene: NA
j_gene: TRBJ1-4

CDR3aa: CASRRTDYSNQPQHF
CDR3nt: TGTGCCAGTAGGCGGACAGATTATAGCAATCAGCCCCAGCATTTT
len: 15
abundance: once
v_gene: TRBV2
d_gene: NA
j_gene: TRBJ1-5

CDR3aa: CASSRGGGTYEQYF
CDR3nt: TGTGCCAGCAGCCGTGGGGGAGGGACCTACGAGCAGTACTTC
len: 14
abundance: NA
v_gene: TRBV13
d_gene: TRBD2
j_gene: TRBJ2-7

CDR3aa: CASSVAPLDEQYF
CDR3nt: TGCGCCAGCAGCGTGGCCCCGCTCGACGAGCAGTACTTC
len: 13
abundance: NA
v_gene: TRBV5-1
d_gene: NA
j_gene: TRBJ2-7

CDR3aa: CASSSTGAYNQPQHF
CDR3nt: TGTGCCAGCAGCTCGACAGGGGCTTACAATCAGCCCCAGCATTTT
len: 15
abundance: NA
v_gene: TRBV11-2
d_gene: TRBD1
j_gene: TRBJ1-5

CDR3aa: CASSSRDRPGETQYF
CDR3nt: TGCGCCAGCAGCTCCCGTGACAGGCCCGGCGAGACCCAGTACTTC
len: 15
abundance: few
v_gene: TRBV5-1
d_gene: NA
j_gene: TRBJ2-5

CDR3aa: CASSPWTGVKNIQYF
CDR3nt: TGCGCCAGCAGCCCCTGGACAGGAGTTAAAAACATTCAGTACTTC
len: 15
abundance: NA
v_gene: TRBV5-1
d_gene: TRBD1
j_gene: TRBJ2-4